This T cell receptor (beta chain) is from a study of sequential checkpoint blockade in melanoma. Whole-study context: More than 20 patients had tumor biopsies before treatment and at week 13.

Profiling relied on immunoSEQ multiplex PCR, and the TCRdb table lists in-frame clones only, not all of them. The sample records about 2,100 clones, 20% to 25% being singletons. The treatment here: randomized to nivolumab then ipilimumab (arm A) or the reverse (arm B). The ends were cut back, 0 bases at V and 5 bases at J, with 8 bases in the middle. This CDR3 has 14 amino acids. The germline V gene encodes CDR1 MGHRA and CDR2 YSYEKL. Specimen: tumor tissue (inferred from file names), collected from a patient given nivolumab and ipilimumab in sequence. The chain uses TRBV4-1 and TRBJ2-4; D not resolved. The sequence was obtained from a human donor with melanoma. Here the CDR3 reads CASSQELVENIQYF. The CDR3 nucleotides read TGCGCCAGCAGCCAAGAACTGGTTGAAAACATTCAGTACTTC.